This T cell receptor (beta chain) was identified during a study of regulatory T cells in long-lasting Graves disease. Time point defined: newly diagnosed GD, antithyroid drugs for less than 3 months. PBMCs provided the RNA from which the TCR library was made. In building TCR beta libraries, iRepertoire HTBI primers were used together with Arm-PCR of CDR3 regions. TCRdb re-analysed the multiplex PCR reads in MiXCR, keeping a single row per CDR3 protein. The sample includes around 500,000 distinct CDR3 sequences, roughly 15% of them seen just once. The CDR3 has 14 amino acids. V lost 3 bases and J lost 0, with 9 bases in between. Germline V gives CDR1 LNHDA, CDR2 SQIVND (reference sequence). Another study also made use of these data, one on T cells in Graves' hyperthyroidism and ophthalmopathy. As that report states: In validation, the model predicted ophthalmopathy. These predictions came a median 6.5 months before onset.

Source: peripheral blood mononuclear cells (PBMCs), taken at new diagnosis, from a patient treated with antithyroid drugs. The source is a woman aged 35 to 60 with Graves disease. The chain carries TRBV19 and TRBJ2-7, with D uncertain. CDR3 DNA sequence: TGTGCCAGTAGTATTCAGATGAGCTCCTACGAGCAGTACTTC. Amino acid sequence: CASSIQMSSYEQYF.